The subject of this entry is one T cell receptor (beta chain). Its antigen is unknown. This entry is derived from a study of vaccination effects on CD4 cells after COVID-19. Ahead of sequencing, the ViraFEST assay grew antigen-specific CD4+ T cells using viral peptide pools. With roughly 9 days of culture completed, CD4+ T cells were isolated. All vaccine recipients tested negative for nucleocapsid antibodies and had never contracted SARS-CoV-2 infection. With 7.5 to 10 ug/ml peptides and around 9.9 IU/ml IL-2, fewer than 2.5 million PBMC per well were cultured. Sequenced by immunoSEQ multiplex PCR; TCRdb stores in-frame clones only, minus some. The sample carries about 22,000 clones, approximately 77% recorded once. Notes on the study in general: There was only 1 of 255 vaccine-induced clones in healthy vaccinees that cross-reacted with common cold coronaviruses. Few convalescent patients, and no early post-infection timepoints, were available to the study.

CDR3 length equals 13 residues. The V and J ends lost 4 bases and 1 base respectively, with 7 bases between them. Looked up from germline, CDR1 is SGDLS and CDR2 is YYNGEE. The sequencing here drew on CD4+ T cells from PBMCs cultured with HCoV-NL63 spike peptides, taken before COVID-19 vaccination. The source is a human donor who received a COVID-19 vaccine. The chain uses TRBV9 and TRBJ2-3; D not certain. The CDR3 loop is CASSPPRTDTQYF. The CDR3 DNA is TGTGCCAGCAGCCCCCCTCGCACAGATACGCAGTATTTT.